These 2 T cell receptor beta chains share one sample of origin, sequenced in a study of blood T cell repertoires in COVID-19. Clones were read by immunoSEQ multiplex PCR, and TCRdb kept only the in-frame ones, dropping some. This table holds 250,000 to 350,000 clones, nearly 90% found once. The specimen sequenced was PBMCs or T cells enriched from blood (not recorded which). The source is a woman aged 18-35 years with acute COVID-19.

The chain employs TRBV10-3 and TRBJ2-3; D may be TRBD1 (6 bases). The ends were cut back, 0 bases at V and 11 bases at J, with 12 bases in the middle. Germline CDR1 ENHRY, CDR2 SYGVKD. The CDR3 is 13 residues long. The CDR3 is CAISESSQGRQYF. Here the CDR3 DNA reads TGTGCCATCAGTGAGTCGAGTCAGGGGCGGCAGTATTTT.

This chain uses TRBV7-3 with TRBJ2-7; D is perhaps TRBD1 (5 bases). Deletions cut 3 bases from V and 5 bases from J, with 11 bases between. Germline V gene sequence: CDR1 SGHTA, CDR2 FQGTGA. The length of the CDR3 is 13 residues. The CDR3 sequence is CASSLAQGNEQYF. In DNA, the CDR3 is TGTGCCAGCAGCTTGGCTCAGGGAAACGAGCAGTACTTC.